Sequencing of this T cell receptor (beta chain) was carried out in a study of blood T cell repertoires in COVID-19. Trimming left V 5 bases short and J 4 bases short, with 8 bases between. The CDR3 covers 12 residues. Germline CDR1 MDHEN, CDR2 SYDVKM. Profiling relied on immunoSEQ multiplex PCR, and the TCRdb table lists in-frame clones only, not all of them. The data contain about 230,000 clones, 84% of them seen just once; the ten biggest clones take up approximately 1.5%. Sequenced material: peripheral blood. This clonotype was obtained from a woman between 40 and 55 years old who had recovered from COVID-19. This rearrangement joins TRBV28 to TRBJ1-1; D is perhaps TRBD1 (5 bases). DNA for the CDR3: TGTGCCAGCAGTAGACAGATCACTGAAGCTTTCTTT. Translating gives CASSRQITEAFF.